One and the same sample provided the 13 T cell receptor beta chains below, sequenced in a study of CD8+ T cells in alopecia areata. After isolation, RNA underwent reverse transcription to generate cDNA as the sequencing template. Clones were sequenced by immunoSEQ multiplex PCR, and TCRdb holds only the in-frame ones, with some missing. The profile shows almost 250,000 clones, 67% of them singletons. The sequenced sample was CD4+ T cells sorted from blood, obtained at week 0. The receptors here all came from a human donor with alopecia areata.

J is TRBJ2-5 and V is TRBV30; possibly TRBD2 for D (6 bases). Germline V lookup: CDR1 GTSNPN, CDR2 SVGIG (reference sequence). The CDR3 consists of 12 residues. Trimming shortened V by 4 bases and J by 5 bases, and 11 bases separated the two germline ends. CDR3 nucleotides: TGTGCCTGGACCCCGCGGGGTGAGACCCAGTACTTC. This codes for CAWTPRGETQYF.

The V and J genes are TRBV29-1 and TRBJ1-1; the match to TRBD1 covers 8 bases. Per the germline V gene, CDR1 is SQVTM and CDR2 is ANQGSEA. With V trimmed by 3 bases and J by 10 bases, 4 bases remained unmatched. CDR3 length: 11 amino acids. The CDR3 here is CSVEQGAGAFF. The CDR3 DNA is TGCAGCGTTGAGCAGGGGGCCGGAGCTTTCTTT.

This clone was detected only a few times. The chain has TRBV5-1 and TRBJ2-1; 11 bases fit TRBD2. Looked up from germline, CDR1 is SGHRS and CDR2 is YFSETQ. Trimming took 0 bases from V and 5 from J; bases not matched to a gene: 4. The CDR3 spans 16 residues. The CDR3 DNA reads TGCGCCAGCAGCTTGGAGCCTAGCGGGGGGAACAATGAGCAGTTCTTC. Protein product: CASSLEPSGGNNEQFF. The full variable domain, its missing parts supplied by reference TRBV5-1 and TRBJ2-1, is KAGVTQTPRYLIKTRGQQVTLSCSPISGHRSVSWYQQTPGQGLQFLFEYFSETQRNKGNFPGRFSGRQFSNSRSEMNVSTLELGDSALYLCASSLEPSGGNNEQFFGPGTRLTVL.

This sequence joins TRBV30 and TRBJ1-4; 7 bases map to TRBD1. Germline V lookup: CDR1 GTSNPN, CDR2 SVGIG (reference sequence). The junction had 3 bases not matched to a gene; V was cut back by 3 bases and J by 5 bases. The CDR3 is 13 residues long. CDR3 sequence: CAWSPRGNEKLFF. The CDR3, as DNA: TGTGCCTGGAGCCCCAGGGGGAATGAAAAACTGTTTTTT.

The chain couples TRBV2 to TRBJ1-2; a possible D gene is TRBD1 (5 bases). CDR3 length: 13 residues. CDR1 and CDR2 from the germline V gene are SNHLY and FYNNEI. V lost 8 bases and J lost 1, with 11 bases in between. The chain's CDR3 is CASGTALNYGYTF. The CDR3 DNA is TGTGCCAGCGGGACGGCCCTTAACTATGGCTACACCTTC. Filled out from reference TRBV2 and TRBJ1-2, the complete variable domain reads EPEVTQTPSHQVTQMGQEVILRCVPISNHLYFYWYRQILGQKVEFLVSFYNNEISEKSEIFDDQFSVERPDGSNFTLKIRSTKLEDSAMYFCASGTALNYGYTFGSGTRLTVV.

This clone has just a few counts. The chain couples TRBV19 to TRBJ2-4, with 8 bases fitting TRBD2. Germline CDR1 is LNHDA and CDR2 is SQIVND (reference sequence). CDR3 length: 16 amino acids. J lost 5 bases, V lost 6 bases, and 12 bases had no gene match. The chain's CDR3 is CASSPSPSGGQNIQYF. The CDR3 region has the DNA TGTGCCAGTAGCCCCTCCCCCAGCGGGGGTCAAAACATTCAGTACTTC.

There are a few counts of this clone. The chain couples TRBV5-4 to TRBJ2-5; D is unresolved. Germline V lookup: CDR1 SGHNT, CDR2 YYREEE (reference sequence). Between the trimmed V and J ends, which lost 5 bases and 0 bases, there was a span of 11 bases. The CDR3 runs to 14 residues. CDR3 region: CASRESEYQETQYF. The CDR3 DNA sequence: TGTGCCAGCAGGGAGAGCGAGTACCAAGAGACCCAGTACTTC.

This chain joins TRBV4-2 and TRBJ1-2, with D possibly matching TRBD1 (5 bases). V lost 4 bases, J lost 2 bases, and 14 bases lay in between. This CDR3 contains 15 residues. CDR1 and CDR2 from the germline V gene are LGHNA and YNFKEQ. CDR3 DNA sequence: TGTGCCAGCAGCCCGACAGCTCTAGGAAACTATGGCTACACCTTC. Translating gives CASSPTALGNYGYTF.

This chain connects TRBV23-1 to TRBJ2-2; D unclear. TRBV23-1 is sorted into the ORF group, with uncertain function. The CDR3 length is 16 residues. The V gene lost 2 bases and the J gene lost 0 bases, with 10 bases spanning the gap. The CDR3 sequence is CASSQPESTNTGELFF. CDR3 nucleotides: TGCGCCAGCAGTCAACCGGAGTCGACGAACACCGGGGAGCTGTTTTTT.

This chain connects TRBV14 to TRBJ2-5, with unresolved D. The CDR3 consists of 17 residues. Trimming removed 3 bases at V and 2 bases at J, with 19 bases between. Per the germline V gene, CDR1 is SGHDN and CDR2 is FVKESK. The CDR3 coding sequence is TGTGCCAGCAGCCACCATCCCCCAGCTTCAGAACAAGAGACCCAGTACTTC. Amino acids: CASSHHPPASEQETQYF.

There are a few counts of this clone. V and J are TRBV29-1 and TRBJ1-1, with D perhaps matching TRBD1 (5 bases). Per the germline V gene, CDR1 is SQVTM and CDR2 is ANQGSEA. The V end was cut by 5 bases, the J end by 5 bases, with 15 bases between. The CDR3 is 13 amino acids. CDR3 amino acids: CSVRRDEGTEAFF. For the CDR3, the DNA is TGCAGCGTTCGCAGGGATGAGGGTACTGAAGCTTTCTTT.

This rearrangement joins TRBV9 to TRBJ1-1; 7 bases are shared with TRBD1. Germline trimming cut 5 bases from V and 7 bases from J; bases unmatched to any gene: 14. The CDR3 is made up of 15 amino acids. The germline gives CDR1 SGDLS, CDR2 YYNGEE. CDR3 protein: CASRNVGRQGHEAFF. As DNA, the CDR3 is TGTGCCAGCAGGAATGTAGGTAGACAGGGCCATGAAGCTTTCTTT.

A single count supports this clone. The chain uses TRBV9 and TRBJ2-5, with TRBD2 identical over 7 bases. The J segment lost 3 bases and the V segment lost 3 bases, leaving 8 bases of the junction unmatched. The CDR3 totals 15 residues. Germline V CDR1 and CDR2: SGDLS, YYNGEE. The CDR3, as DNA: TGTGCCAGCAGCGGCCAGGGACTACCGAAAGAGACCCAGTACTTC. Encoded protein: CASSGQGLPKETQYF.